This TCR beta chain was identified during a study of blood T cells in healthy people across ages (dated by TCRdb to the mid-2010s). About the investigation overall: In model experiments, roughly one uniquely barcoded TCR beta cDNA molecule per two T cells was captured by template switching. Using the same blood draw, the study looked at two additional independent replicas of 1 million unique cDNA reads for two donors, one aged 18 to 30 and the other aged 80 or older. To avoid experimental bias, donors of different ages were randomly spread across the sequencing lanes. The study measured age-related changes in TCR beta repertoire diversity using deep sequencing normalized with unique cDNA molecular identifiers. Donors were grouped into four age groups: young (average roughly 15 years), middle-aged (under 40), aged (about 59) and long-lived (just over 80).

On the study overall, not on this receptor specifically: The CMV infection status of donors was not known, potentially confounding age-related changes in expanded clonotypes. Estimates of total diversity based on one million sequenced T cells were considered lower bounds and underestimates. A strong correlation was found between observed TCR beta diversity and the percentage of naive T cells measured by flow cytometry. Observed TCR beta diversity per million T cells fell roughly linearly with age, and a significant reduction was already apparent by age around 40. Because profiling used bulk unsorted PBMCs, naive and antigen-experienced compartments could not be compared conclusively. Compared with the aged group, the long-lived group had more naive CD4+ T cells, fewer expanded clones and increased TCR diversity, suggesting age selection.

A remark on this clonotype: Its recognized antigen is unknown. Base qualities were left out, and no much larger clone turns up one base away.

The germline V and J ends show losses of 5 bases and 9 bases respectively, and no gene match explains 13 bases of the junction. Including the terminal cysteine and phenylalanine, the CDR3 comprises 15 residues. CDR3 DNA only is kept here, 45 bases in frame from base 1. Receptor amplification or capture employed 5' RACE. Data came from an Illumina HiSeq 2500. A second PCR of about 7 to 12 cycles was performed with a sample-barcoded 5' primer and a J-beta primer mix. Each TCR beta cDNA molecule received a unique molecular identifier from a template-switch 5' adaptor carrying 12 random nucleotides. Each sample yielded at least 2.5 million CDR3-containing paired-end reads. The Mint cDNA synthesis kit, primed by a TRBC-specific oligonucleotide, was used to synthesize first-strand cDNA from all RNA. Following uracil-DNA glycosylase treatment, all cDNA underwent a first 18-cycle PCR with the universal primers M1SS and BC2_uni_R. In the authors' own workflow: Normalization of each sample was performed by random selection of 1 million high-quality reads, each carrying a distinct molecular identifier. Instead of being binned into consensus sequences, reads that shared molecular identifiers were thrown out. MiTCR, set to a Q25 quality threshold and the strictest error-elimination algorithm, was used for CDR3 identification, clonotype clustering and error correction. A nonparametric unseen species model with Euler transformation was used to estimate a lower bound on total TCR beta diversity. The raw public reads went through TCRdb reprocessing: fastp at Q25, MiXCR clone calling, in-frame beta chains kept. Identical CDR3 proteins give one entry, which carries the most common genes and DNA. TCRdb assigned the V and J calls; the authors' analysis was not used. This sample is represented by almost 1 million distinct CDR3 sequences; about 51% of them were singletons. The top ten hold 20% to 25% of the sample.

Donors were about 36 systemically healthy Caucasian individuals from Russia aged roughly 6 to 90 years. Each donor gave 8 to 10 milliliters of peripheral blood, collected into EDTA-treated Vacutainer tubes. Ficoll-Paque density-gradient centrifugation was used to isolate PBMCs, with at least 7 million per sample. Trizol reagent was used to extract total RNA from PBMCs, with at least 5 micrograms per sample. For every donor, flow cytometry on a PBMC aliquot measured the percentage of naive CD45RAhigh/CD27high T cells. The specimen sequenced was blood. The chain joins TRBV12-3 or TRBV12-4 to TRBJ2-1; 7 bases in the junction line up with TRBD2. This receptor was obtained from a woman between 55 and 75 years old in good health. The CDR3 corresponds to CASSPPGAGVGEQFF. Here is the DNA: TGTGCCAGCAGTCCACCGGGCGCGGGAGTGGGTGAGCAGTTCTTC.